A selection of T cell receptor beta chains follows, all from one sample in a study of blood T cells in healthy people across ages. TCRdb re-analysed the 5' RACE reads in MiXCR, keeping a single row per CDR3 protein. This sample has about 670,000 distinct CDR3 sequences; about 43% occur once, and the top ten carry roughly 30%. Specimen: blood. These receptors all come from a man aged 80 or over in good health. Both conserved end residues are part of each CDR3. The order of the fields is clone size, D gene, V gene, J gene, CDR3 protein, CDR3 DNA. The D gene is left open where the match is weak. Size is stated for part of the rows, as once, few or many counts, or as a class when the clone is expanded.

>-|-|TRBV28|TRBJ2-1
CASSAPLGGLSYNEQFF
TGTGCCAGCAGTGCCCCTCTAGGGGGGCTTTCCTACAATGAGCAGTTCTTC
>many|-|TRBV7-7|TRBJ2-5
CASSALGGQETQYF
TGTGCTAGCAGCGCCTTAGGGGGACAAGAGACCCAGTACTTC
>few|TRBD2|TRBV3-1|TRBJ2-5
CASSLLAEQETQYF
TGTGCCAGCAGCCTACTAGCGGAACAAGAGACCCAGTACTTC
>-|-|TRBV13|TRBJ1-1
CASSLGLGASSNTEAFF
TGTGCCAGCAGCTTAGGCCTTGGGGCCAGTTCGAACACTGAAGCTTTCTTT
>-|TRBD1|TRBV5-8|TRBJ1-2
CASSPRGLRGYTF
TGTGCCAGCAGCCCCAGGGGGCTGAGGGGCTACACCTTC
>-|TRBD1|TRBV2|TRBJ1-1
CASTRSLDRGTEAFF
TGTGCCAGCACCCGATCTCTGGACAGGGGCACTGAAGCTTTCTTT
>-|-|TRBV10-1|TRBJ2-3
CASSADPLPTDTQYF
TGCGCCAGCAGTGCCGACCCCCTACCCACAGATACGCAGTATTTT
>-|TRBD2|TRBV4-3|TRBJ2-3
CASSQGFGSGRAGTDTQYF
TGCGCCAGCAGCCAAGGGTTCGGGAGCGGGAGGGCCGGCACAGATACGCAGTATTTT
>-|TRBD1|TRBV20-1|TRBJ1-5
CSASDRHSNQPQHF
TGCAGTGCGTCGGACAGGCATAGCAATCAGCCCCAGCATTTT
>-|-|TRBV3-1|TRBJ2-5
CASSQARGNEQYF
TGTGCCAGCAGCCAGGCTAGGGGGAATGAGCAGTACTTC
>many|-|TRBV7-2|TRBJ2-1
CASSPGTGNEQFF
TGTGCCAGCAGCCCGGGGACTGGCAATGAGCAGTTCTTC
>-|-|TRBV4-3|TRBJ2-1
CASSQESIGHFGEQFF
TGCGCCAGCAGCCAAGAGTCCATAGGACATTTTGGTGAGCAGTTCTTC
>-|-|TRBV3-1|TRBJ1-5
CASSHSPRQGWNQPQHF
TGTGCCAGCAGCCACAGTCCCAGGCAGGGGTGGAATCAGCCCCAGCATTTT
>few|-|TRBV11-2|TRBJ2-1
CASSLDSLNEQFF
TGTGCCAGCAGCTTAGACTCTCTCAATGAGCAGTTCTTC
>many|TRBD1|TRBV29-1|TRBJ1-1
CSVDGTGGQAFF
TGCAGCGTTGACGGGACAGGGGGGCAAGCTTTCTTT
>-|TRBD1|TRBV30|TRBJ1-5
CAWSPDRDQPQHF
TGTGCCTGGAGCCCGGACAGGGATCAGCCCCAGCATTTT
>-|-|TRBV4-3|TRBJ2-1
CASSQGSGQETQFF
TGCGCCAGCAGCCAAGGGTCAGGGCAAGAGACCCAGTTCTTC
>-|TRBD1|TRBV6-2/TRBV6-3|TRBJ2-7
CAGSSRDRATYEQYF
TGTGCCGGCAGTTCCCGGGACAGGGCGACCTACGAGCAGTACTTC
>-|TRBD1|TRBV10-3|TRBJ1-4
CAIRSGTGGEKLFF
TGTGCCATCAGATCCGGGACAGGTGGTGAAAAACTGTTTTTT
>-|-|TRBV7-9|TRBJ2-7
CASSPRGSAYEQYF
TGTGCCAGCAGCCCCAGGGGAAGCGCCTACGAGCAGTACTTC
>-|-|TRBV14|TRBJ1-2
CASSPHLYGYTF
TGTGCCAGCAGCCCACATCTTTATGGCTACACCTTC
>-|TRBD1|TRBV3-1|TRBJ2-1
CASSPRTGTTGNEQFF
TGTGCCAGCAGCCCGAGGACAGGGACAACGGGGAATGAGCAGTTCTTC
>-|TRBD2|TRBV6-2/TRBV6-3|TRBJ2-3
CASNPEGSGRKDTQYF
TGTGCCAGCAACCCCGAGGGTAGCGGGAGGAAAGATACGCAGTATTTT
>-|TRBD2|TRBV19|TRBJ2-1
CASSNQRGSYNEQFF
TGTGCCAGTAGTAACCAGCGGGGGTCCTACAATGAGCAGTTCTTC
>-|TRBD2|TRBV7-8|TRBJ2-4
CASRNSGGARQYF
TGTGCCAGCAGAAATAGCGGGGGGGCCAGGCAGTACTTC
>many|-|TRBV4-2|TRBJ2-1
CASSRTTHGYNEQFF
TGTGCCAGCAGCCGGACAACTCACGGCTACAATGAGCAGTTCTTC
>-|TRBD1|TRBV25-1|TRBJ2-5
CASSARQGRQETQYF
TGTGCCAGCAGTGCAAGACAGGGCCGACAAGAGACCCAGTACTTC
>-|TRBD1|TRBV28|TRBJ1-6
CASTSPSGTGNSPLHF
TGTGCCAGCACTTCCCCATCCGGGACAGGAAATTCACCCCTCCACTTT
>-|-|TRBV29-1|TRBJ2-3
CSAPQRSSTDTQYF
TGCAGCGCTCCTCAGCGTTCTAGCACAGATACGCAGTATTTT
>few|TRBD1|TRBV9|TRBJ1-5
CASSSGTALGNQPQHF
TGTGCCAGCAGCTCTGGGACAGCCTTGGGCAATCAGCCCCAGCATTTT
>few|TRBD1|TRBV4-3|TRBJ2-5
CASSRNHQGAGETQYF
TGCGCCAGCAGCCGTAACCACCAGGGGGCGGGGGAGACCCAGTACTTC
>many|TRBD1|TRBV28|TRBJ2-3
CASRTGGSDTDTQYF
TGTGCCAGCAGAACAGGGGGTAGCGACACAGATACGCAGTATTTT
>once|TRBD2|TRBV7-2|TRBJ2-5
CASSLLAGEGNEQYF
TGTGCCAGCAGTTTACTAGCGGGAGAGGGGAATGAGCAGTACTTC
>many|-|TRBV29-1|TRBJ2-7
CSAGGLNPREQYF
TGCAGCGCCGGAGGGCTGAATCCGCGGGAGCAGTACTTC
>few|-|TRBV3-1|TRBJ1-1
CASSQAWGEAEAFF
TGTGCCAGCAGCCAAGCGTGGGGGGAAGCTGAAGCTTTCTTT
>-|TRBD2|TRBV6-5|TRBJ2-4
CASRGAGGLSIQYF
TGTGCCAGCAGGGGAGCGGGGGGGCTGAGCATTCAGTACTTC
>-|TRBD1|TRBV6-5|TRBJ2-2
CASTYRDRGSGELFF
TGTGCCAGCACCTACCGGGACAGGGGGTCCGGGGAGCTGTTTTTT
>once|TRBD1|TRBV4-2|TRBJ2-1
CASSREGQGAVNEQFF
TGTGCCAGCAGCCGAGAAGGCCAGGGGGCCGTCAATGAGCAATTCTTC
>-|-|TRBV20-1|TRBJ2-3
CSASDSRGTDTQYF
TGCAGTGCTTCCGATAGCCGGGGGACAGATACGCAGTATTTT
>-|-|TRBV20-1|TRBJ2-3
CSARPSPGGTTDTQYF
TGCAGTGCTAGACCAAGCCCCGGGGGAACTACAGATACGCAGTATTTT
>-|TRBD1|TRBV7-2|TRBJ1-1
CASSNGTGFRKAFF
TGTGCCAGCAGCAACGGGACAGGGTTCAGGAAAGCTTTCTTT
>many|-|TRBV6-2/TRBV6-3|TRBJ2-3
CASSKQGTSDTQYF
TGTGCCAGCAGTAAACAGGGTACCTCAGATACGCAGTATTTT
>-|-|TRBV4-3|TRBJ2-3
CASSQAGPTDTQYF
TGCGCCAGCAGCCAAGCGGGCCCCACAGATACGCAGTATTTT
>few|TRBD1|TRBV7-8|TRBJ2-7
CASSTLPGQGAYEQYF
TGTGCCAGCAGCACCCTCCCGGGACAGGGGGCCTACGAGCAGTACTTC
>few|-|TRBV7-2|TRBJ2-3
CASSVYLGTQYF
TGTGCCAGCAGCGTCTACTTGGGGACGCAGTATTTT
>-|TRBD1|TRBV20-1|TRBJ2-3
CSARGQNTDTQYF
TGCAGTGCTAGGGGACAGAACACAGATACGCAGTATTTT
>few|-|TRBV3-1|TRBJ1-4
CASSQGQEKLFF
TGTGCCAGCAGCCAAGGTCAAGAAAAACTGTTTTTT
>few|-|TRBV7-9|TRBJ2-3
CASSLRGRTDTQYF
TGTGCCAGCAGCCTCAGGGGACGGACAGATACGCAGTATTTT
>many|TRBD1|TRBV29-1|TRBJ2-3
CSVLRQGRTDTQYF
TGCAGCGTACTAAGACAGGGGCGGACAGATACGCAGTATTTT
>-|TRBD1|TRBV18|TRBJ2-7
CASSSGTGGIYEQYF
TGTGCCAGCTCTTCCGGGACAGGGGGCATCTACGAGCAGTACTTC